The table lists the clone carrying this TCR beta chain with a few counts. What it binds is not known. These data come from a study of response to subunit inactivated influenza vaccine. The study's findings and limits: Authors suggested few new T cells are recruited by each seasonal influenza vaccination.

CDR3 length equals 16 residues. The germline CDR1 and CDR2 sequences are SGHRS and YFSETQ. Deletions cut 9 bases from V and 2 bases from J, with 24 bases between. TCRdb used MiXCR to reprocess the RT-PCR reads, holding one entry per CDR3 protein. The sample records hundreds of thousands of distinct CDR3 sequences, around 14% being singletons. The sequence came from a man aged 45 to 65 who received an inactivated influenza vaccine. The sample in question was PBMCs from blood, obtained 11 to 12 days after vaccination. The chain joins TRBV5-1 to TRBJ2-7; D is perhaps TRBD2 (6 bases). CDR3 DNA: TGCGCCACCAGGTCCGCGGGGTCCCTCGGCCCCTACGAGCAGTACTTC. Translation: CATRSAGSLGPYEQYF.